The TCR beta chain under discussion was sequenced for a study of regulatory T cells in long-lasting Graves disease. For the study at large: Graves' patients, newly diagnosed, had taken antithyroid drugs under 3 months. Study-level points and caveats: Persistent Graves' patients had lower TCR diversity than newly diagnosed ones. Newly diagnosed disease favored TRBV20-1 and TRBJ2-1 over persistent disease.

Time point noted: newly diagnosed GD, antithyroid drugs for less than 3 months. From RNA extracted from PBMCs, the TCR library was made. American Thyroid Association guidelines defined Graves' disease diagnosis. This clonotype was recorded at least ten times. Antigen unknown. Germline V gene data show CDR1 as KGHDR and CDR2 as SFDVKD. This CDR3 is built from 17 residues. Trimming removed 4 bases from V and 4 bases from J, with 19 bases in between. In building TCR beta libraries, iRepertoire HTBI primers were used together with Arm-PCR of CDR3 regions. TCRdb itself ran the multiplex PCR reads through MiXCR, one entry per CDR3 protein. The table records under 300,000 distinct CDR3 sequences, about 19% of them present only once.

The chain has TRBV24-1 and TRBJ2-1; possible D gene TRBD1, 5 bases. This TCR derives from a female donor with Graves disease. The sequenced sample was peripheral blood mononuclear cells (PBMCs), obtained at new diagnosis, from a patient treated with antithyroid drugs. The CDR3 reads CATSDDSMGSKYNEQFF. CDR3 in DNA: TGTGCCACCAGTGACGACAGTATGGGAAGTAAGTACAATGAGCAGTTCTTC.